This note documents a single TCR beta chain sequence. The source of the sample is a study of shared clonotypes between healthy human individuals. Here immunoSEQ multiplex PCR was the method, and the copy in TCRdb shows in-frame clones only, minus some. Of millions of clones listed, 85% to 95% are singletons. Trimming took 7 bases from V and 5 from J; bases not matched to a gene: 17. This CDR3 region has 16 residues. Germline loops: CDR1 SGHNT, CDR2 YYREEE (reference sequence). This chain uses TRBV5-4 with TRBJ2-7; 8 bases line up with TRBD2. The sequence derives from a man aged 18 to 29 in good health. Some clones in this sample may be carry-over from other donors' samples. Sequencing was done on a sample of naive CD4+ T cells from PBMCs. Described subset: CD45RA+ positively selected. This CDR3 reads CASSPGSGRSLNEQYF. The CDR3 DNA sequence: TGTGCCAGCTCCCCGGGAAGCGGGAGATCTCTCAACGAGCAGTACTTC.